Shown below are 25 T cell receptor beta chains from a single sample sequenced in a study of blood T cell repertoires in COVID-19. Method: immunoSEQ multiplex PCR; TCRdb's copy keeps in-frame clones and lacks some. Among more than 200,000 clones listed, more than 75% were seen once. The sample was peripheral blood. The receptor source for this set is a woman aged 55-69 years with COVID-19, enrolled during active disease.

The gene calls are TRBV3-1 (or the pseudogene TRBV3-2) and TRBJ2-4; TRBD1 might be the D (6 bases). V gave up 3 bases and J gave up 0 bases, with 6 bases separating them. Per the germline V gene, CDR1 is LGHDT and CDR2 is YNNKEL (reference sequence). The CDR3 spans 14 residues. The CDR3 region is CASSQGAAKNIQYF. CDR3 nucleotides: TGTGCCAGCAGCCAGGGGGCAGCCAAAAACATTCAGTACTTC.

The rearrangement uses TRBV30 and TRBJ2-1; unclear D gene. CDR1 and CDR2 (germline): GTSNPN, SVGIG (reference sequence). With 0 bases removed from V and 8 bases from J, the gap between germline ends came to 8 bases. This CDR3 has 12 amino acids. This chain's CDR3 is CAWSVFVDEQFF. Written as DNA, the CDR3 is TGTGCCTGGAGTGTATTTGTCGATGAGCAGTTCTTC. The full variable domain, in which reference TRBV30 and TRBJ2-1 provide the parts outside the CDR3, is SQTIHQWPATLVQPVGSPLSLECTVEGTSNPNLYWYRQAAGRGLQLLFYSVGIGQISSEVPQNLSASRPQDRQFILSSKKLLLSDSGFYLCAWSVFVDEQFFGPGTRLTVL.

The V and J genes are TRBV14 and TRBJ1-2; no clear D gene. Trimming took off 0 bases at V and 6 bases at J, with 14 bases between the two ends. The length of the CDR3 is 15 residues. Germline V gene lookup returns CDR1 SGHDN and CDR2 FVKESK. The CDR3 spells CASSQERGFFDGYTF. CDR3 sequence (DNA): TGTGCCAGCAGCCAAGAGCGGGGTTTCTTCGATGGCTACACCTTC.

The CDR3 is CASRQSGDTEAFF. The CDR3 region has the DNA TGTGCCAGCAGACAATCAGGGGACACTGAAGCTTTCTTT. The V call is TRBV6-5, the J call TRBJ1-1; TRBD1 might be the D (6 bases). Germline V gives CDR1 MNHEY, CDR2 SVGAGI. The CDR3 length is 13 residues. V gave up 6 bases and J gave up 3 bases, with 11 bases separating them.

The rearrangement uses TRBV3-1 (or the pseudogene TRBV3-2) and TRBJ2-5, with TRBD2 as a possible D gene (6 bases). Trimming took off 4 bases at V and 5 bases at J, with 20 bases between the two ends. The CDR3 consists of 16 residues. Germline V gene sequence: CDR1 LGHDT, CDR2 YNNKEL (reference sequence). The CDR3 DNA follows: TGTGCCAGCAGCCCAGCTCAGGGAGGACTGGTTGAGACCCAGTACTTC. It codes for CASSPAQGGLVETQYF.

V is TRBV28 and J is TRBJ2-7; 7 bases agree with TRBD2. The CDR3 contains 16 residues. The germline V gene encodes CDR1 MDHEN and CDR2 SYDVKM. V lost 5 bases and J lost 4; bases outside the gene matches: 14. This CDR3 is CASSGRRENFWYEQYF. In nucleotides, the CDR3 is TGTGCCAGCAGTGGTCGGCGGGAGAATTTTTGGTACGAGCAGTACTTC.

This rearrangement joins TRBV27 to TRBJ2-2; possible D gene TRBD1, 5 bases. The CDR3 is 14 amino acids. Germline V CDR1 and CDR2: MNHEY, SMNVEV (reference sequence). Trimming left V 6 bases short and J 2 bases short, with 10 bases between. The CDR3 DNA reads TGTGCCAGCAGGGGGCCGCGAAACACCGGGGAGCTGTTTTTT. Amino acid sequence: CASRGPRNTGELFF.

This clone was seen a single time. The chain has TRBV11-3 and TRBJ2-1, with 8 positions matching TRBD2. Germline CDR1 and CDR2: SGHNT and YENEEA. There are 15 residues in the CDR3. V was pared by 5 bases and J by 0 bases, with 3 bases of the junction left unmatched. In nucleotides, the CDR3 is TGTGCCAGCAGCCTCAGCGGGGGCTCCTACAATGAGCAGTTCTTC. It codes for CASSLSGGSYNEQFF.

This chain joins TRBV27 and TRBJ1-5; D is perhaps TRBD1 (5 bases). Per the germline V gene, CDR1 is MNHEY and CDR2 is SMNVEV (reference sequence). This CDR3 has 12 residues. V was shortened by 9 bases and J by 2 bases, with 8 bases between the two germline ends. CDR3 DNA sequence: TGTGCCAGGCGGGGCGGCAATCAGCCCCAGCATTTT. Its protein product is CARRGGNQPQHF.

The rearrangement joins TRBV10-3 to TRBJ2-7, with 14 bases identical to TRBD2. The CDR3 spans 18 residues. V lost 3 bases, J lost 2 bases, and 9 bases stayed unmatched. Germline V gives CDR1 ENHRY, CDR2 SYGVKD. CDR3 protein: CAISEGGLAGARAYEQYF. Written as DNA, the CDR3 is TGTGCCATCAGTGAAGGGGGACTAGCGGGAGCCCGTGCCTACGAGCAGTACTTC.

This clone was seen a single time. CDR3 loop: CASSGLLSYNEQFF. DNA for the CDR3: TGTGCCAGCAGCGGACTCCTCTCCTACAATGAGCAGTTCTTC. The rearrangement joins TRBV7-8 to TRBJ2-1; the D gene is possibly TRBD2 (5 bases). The germline gives CDR1 SGHVS, CDR2 FQNEAQ. The CDR3 has 14 residues. V was trimmed by 5 bases and J by 0 bases, leaving 8 bases between them. Full variable domain (remainder filled in from reference TRBV7-8 and TRBJ2-1): GAGVSQSPRYKVAKRGQDVALRCDPISGHVSLFWYQQALGQGPEFLTYFQNEAQLDKSGLPSDRFFAERPEGSVSTLKIQRTQQEDSAVYLCASSGLLSYNEQFFGPGTRLTVL.

This chain joins TRBV7-2 and TRBJ2-1; 10 bases map to TRBD2. Per the germline V gene, CDR1 is SGHTA and CDR2 is FQGNSA. V was pared by 2 bases and J by 9 bases, with 7 bases of the junction left unmatched. The CDR3 loop spans 15 amino acids. The CDR3 DNA reads as TGTGCCAGCAGCTTAACTAGCGGGGCCTTAAGTGAGCAGTTCTTC. Translated: CASSLTSGALSEQFF.

This chain joins TRBV30 and TRBJ1-6; TRBD1 might be the D (6 bases). The CDR3 has 14 residues. The germline V and J ends were trimmed by 5 bases and 13 bases, with 21 bases remaining between them. Germline CDR1 reads GTSNPN; CDR2 reads SVGIG (reference sequence). CDR3 in DNA: TGTGCCTGGGGCCCACGGGGGGCTTCATCGCCCCTCCACTTT. Protein product: CAWGPRGASSPLHF. The full variable domain, with the rest looked up from reference TRBV30 and TRBJ1-6, is SQTIHQWPATLVQPVGSPLSLECTVEGTSNPNLYWYRQAAGRGLQLLFYSVGIGQISSEVPQNLSASRPQDRQFILSSKKLLLSDSGFYLCAWGPRGASSPLHFGNGTRLTVT.

V gene TRBV21-1 combines with J gene TRBJ1-3; no DNA check was done on the table's D call, TRBD1. TRBV21-1 counts as a pseudogene. The CDR3 totals 12 residues. The CDR3 sequence is CASRGLGNTIYF. CDR3 DNA sequence: TGTGCCAGCAGGGGGCTTGGAAACACCATATATTTT.

The chain joins TRBV4-2 to TRBJ2-3; TRBD2 matches at 8 bases. The CDR3 has 18 residues. Germline CDR1 LGHNA, CDR2 YNFKEQ. J gave up 2 bases and V 0 bases, and 10 bases lay outside the gene matches. The DNA for the CDR3 is TGTGCCAGCAGCCAAGATCGGGGGGGAGGCTCCTTCACAGATACGCAGTATTTT. Translation gives CASSQDRGGGSFTDTQYF.

The V call is TRBV25-1, the J call TRBJ2-7, with D perhaps matching TRBD1 (6 bases). This CDR3 region has 13 residues. V was trimmed by 8 bases and J by 4 bases, leaving 15 bases between them. Germline CDR1 MGHDK, CDR2 SYGVNS. CDR3 sequence reads: CASGQPGQYEQYF. In DNA form, the CDR3 reads TGTGCCAGCGGACAGCCAGGGCAGTACGAGCAGTACTTC.

V and J are TRBV18 and TRBJ1-6; D possibly corresponds to TRBD1 (5 bases). Trimming cost V 2 bases and J 5 bases, with 7 bases left between them. CDR3 length equals 14 residues. Germline values: CDR1 KGHSH, CDR2 LQKENI. The DNA of the CDR3 is TGTGCCAGCTCACCAGGGGCCAATAATTCACCCCTCCACTTT. Its protein is CASSPGANNSPLHF.

The chain combines TRBV6-5 with TRBJ2-5; the match to TRBD1 covers 8 bases. The J segment lost 2 bases and the V segment lost 8 bases, leaving 10 bases of the junction unmatched. Germline lookup yields CDR1 MNHEY and CDR2 SVGAGI. The CDR3 has 15 amino acids. As DNA, the CDR3 is TGTGCCAGCGGGGAACTACAGGGGGAGCAAGAGACCCAGTACTTC. Residues: CASGELQGEQETQYF.

This chain joins TRBV14 and TRBJ2-3; D remains ambiguous. This CDR3 has 14 residues. The V and J ends lost 1 base and 4 bases respectively, with 9 bases between them. Per the germline V gene, CDR1 is SGHDN and CDR2 is FVKESK. CDR3 amino acids: CASSQGREADTQYF. CDR3 DNA sequence: TGTGCCAGCAGCCAAGGCCGTGAGGCAGATACGCAGTATTTT.

This chain connects TRBV28 to TRBJ2-1; D uncertain. The CDR3 runs to 11 residues. Germline-derived CDR1 and CDR2 are MDHEN and SYDVKM. Deletions cut 1 base from V and 10 bases from J, with 5 bases between. The CDR3 is CASSLSSEQFF. The CDR3 coding sequence is TGTGCCAGCAGTTTATCATCCGAGCAGTTCTTC. The whole variable domain, filled in from reference TRBV28 and TRBJ2-1, reads DVKVTQSSRYLVKRTGEKVFLECVQDMDHENMFWYRQDPGLGLRLIYFSYDVKMKEKGDIPEGYSVSREKKERFSLILESASTNQTSMYLCASSLSSEQFFGPGTRLTVL.

J is TRBJ1-3 and V is TRBV12-3 or TRBV12-4; D is ambiguous. The CDR3 runs 13 residues. V gave up 6 bases and J gave up 4 bases, with 10 bases separating them. The chain's CDR3 is CASSLTGGNTIYF. CDR3 nucleotide sequence: TGTGCCAGCAGCCTGACGGGAGGAAACACCATATATTTT.

This clone appeared a few times. The chain links TRBV7-9 to TRBJ2-1, with D maybe TRBD1 (5 bases). Looked up from germline, CDR1 is SEHNR and CDR2 is FQNEAQ (reference sequence). V was cut by 5 bases and J by 0 bases, with 17 bases left in between. The CDR3 extends over 17 amino acids. The CDR3 loop is CASSPPYRSSSYNEQFF. DNA for the CDR3: TGTGCCAGCAGCCCGCCCTACAGGAGTAGCTCCTACAATGAGCAGTTCTTC.

On this clone: The sample has other DNA sequences that encode this CDR3 too. The V call is TRBV6-5, the J call TRBJ1-4; the D gene is possibly TRBD1 (5 bases). V lost 6 bases and J lost 2, with 10 bases in between. Germline values: CDR1 MNHEY, CDR2 SVGAGI. The CDR3 consists of 14 residues. The CDR3 nucleotides are TGTGCCAGCAGCCAGGGATCCACTAATGAAAAACTGTTTTTT. Protein product: CASSQGSTNEKLFF.

This chain joins TRBV18 and TRBJ2-4; 8 bases are shared with TRBD2. The CDR3 consists of 16 residues. Per germline, CDR1 KGHSH and CDR2 LQKENI. With V trimmed by 5 bases and J by 6 bases, 12 bases remained unmatched. The CDR3 here is CASSTTDRLAGNIQYF. The CDR3 nucleotides are TGTGCCAGCTCAACCACCGATCGTCTAGCGGGAAACATTCAGTACTTC.

J is TRBJ1-5 and V is TRBV5-1; a weak D match, TRBD1 (6 bases). The CDR3 has 16 amino acids. V was pared by 0 bases and J by 7 bases, with 17 bases between. Germline-derived CDR1 and CDR2 are SGHRS and YFSETQ. DNA of the CDR3: TGCGCCAGCAGCTTGGACGGCAGGGGTTCAGGCCAGCCCCAGCATTTT. Translating it yields CASSLDGRGSGQPQHF.